Listed below are T cell receptor beta chains from one sample, sequenced in a study of blood T cell repertoires in COVID-19. Clones were sequenced by immunoSEQ multiplex PCR, and TCRdb holds only the in-frame ones, with some missing. The sample contains approximately 220,000 clones, just over 85% of which appear only once. Sequencing was done on a sample of peripheral blood. The source of these receptors is a man aged 45-65 years with acute or convalescent COVID-19. Both conserved end residues are part of each CDR3. Each record gives: CDR3 length, J gene, V gene, CDR3 protein.

>12|TRBJ2-5|TRBV5-4
CASNRDAETQYF
>13|TRBJ1-5|TRBV12-3/TRBV12-4
CASSLTGNQPQHF
>15|TRBJ1-2|TRBV9
CASSGYRVGFYGYTF
>15|TRBJ1-2|TRBV19
CASSTGAQTHYGYTF
>12|TRBJ2-7|TRBV12-3/TRBV12-4
CASSPSGYEQYF
>16|TRBJ1-3|TRBV3-1/TRBV3-2
CASSQSPGTAGNTIYF
>13|TRBJ2-3|TRBV12-3/TRBV12-4
CASSFGGADTQYF
>15|TRBJ1-1|TRBV6-5
CASGGDRRSNTEAFF
>13|TRBJ1-2|TRBV18
CASSPGASDGYTF
>15|TRBJ1-1|TRBV2
CASSGTGRRNTEAFF
>15|TRBJ1-3|TRBV5-1
CASSLRQGSGNTIYF
>14|TRBJ1-5|TRBV27
CASSLAGNNQPQHF
>12|TRBJ2-1|TRBV29-1
CITSGPYNEQFF
>15|TRBJ2-1|TRBV15
CATSRDASGGVEQFF
>15|TRBJ1-1|TRBV18
CASSPAGLPTEIAFF
>14|TRBJ1-5|TRBV6-5
CASSRTGGNQPQHF
>13|TRBJ1-1|TRBV5-4
CASSLVGETEAFF
>14|TRBJ1-1|TRBV6-5
CASRPTGQNTEAFF
>15|TRBJ1-3|TRBV7-9
CASSPSGETGNTIYF
>14|TRBJ2-5|TRBV7-9
CASSLGGGTETQYF
>18|TRBJ2-3|TRBV24-1
CATSDLAGTELSTDTQYF
>18|TRBJ1-5|TRBV7-8
CASSSSRQKGVPNQPQHF
>15|TRBJ1-5|TRBV19
CASRVPQGVDQPQHF
>14|TRBJ2-7|TRBV5-1
CASSWDRAAYEQYF
>15|TRBJ2-2|TRBV5-6
CASSHDGDYTGELFF
>14|TRBJ2-7|TRBV5-1
CASSIQDRDDEQYF
>17|TRBJ1-5|TRBV21-1
CASSKARWGGECQPQHF
>18|TRBJ1-2|TRBV27
CASSLSGAARSLAGGYTF
>17|TRBJ1-4|TRBV29-1
CSVALGGTVATNEKLFF
>15|TRBJ1-2|TRBV2
CASSDSGSRGYGYTF
>14|TRBJ2-3|TRBV2
CASKQTGPTDTQYF
>14|TRBJ1-1|TRBV19
CASSLGQGWPEAFF
>14|TRBJ1-6|TRBV10-3
CAISLGEYNSPLHF
>16|TRBJ2-3|TRBV25-1
CASSGDRELFTDTQYF
>13|TRBJ2-7|TRBV29-1
CSVEDPDTRFPYF
>15|TRBJ2-7|TRBV24-1
CATSDPTGGAYEQYF
>17|TRBJ1-3|TRBV7-9
CASSLVGGAGSGNTIYF
>13|TRBJ2-7|TRBV14
CASSRDRAYEQYF
>12|TRBJ1-2|TRBV5-1
CASSEGGDGYTF
>14|TRBJ1-6|TRBV6-5
CASRAGRQNSPLHF
>17|TRBJ2-1|TRBV11-3
CASSLESGGASYNEQFF
>17|TRBJ2-1|TRBV4-2
CASSQATGLAGMNEQFF
>16|TRBJ1-1|TRBV7-3
CASSPGTGAQESEAFF
>14|TRBJ1-5|TRBV19
CASSMAQRSQPQHF
>16|TRBJ2-7|TRBV11-2
CASSSPGLAGGYEQYF
>15|TRBJ1-2|TRBV5-1
CASSLVPDQFYGYTF
>15|TRBJ1-2|TRBV18
CASSPMDRGLGGYTF
>15|TRBJ2-6|TRBV5-4
CASSSQGIGANVLTF
>15|TRBJ2-1|TRBV29-1
CSVGGGASSYNEQFF
>17|TRBJ1-3|TRBV30
CAWKTGGIASSGNTIYF
>15|TRBJ1-3|TRBV18
CASSLGQGTGNTIYF
>11|TRBJ1-1|TRBV25-1
CASTLSTEAFF